Shown below are 7 T cell receptor beta chains from a single sample sequenced in a study of regulatory T cells in long-lasting Graves disease. Time point in this sample: newly diagnosed GD, antithyroid drugs for less than 3 months. Construction of the TCR library relied on RNA isolated from PBMCs. Investigators prepared the TCR beta libraries by applying iRepertoire HTBI primers and Arm-PCR of CDR3 regions. MiXCR, run by TCRdb on the multiplex PCR reads, gives a single entry per CDR3 protein. The sample lists more than 450,000 distinct CDR3 sequences, about 16% occurring once. These sequences were also reported in another study, on T cells in Graves' hyperthyroidism and ophthalmopathy.

The sample consisted of peripheral blood mononuclear cells (PBMCs), taken at new diagnosis, from a patient treated with antithyroid drugs. These receptors came from a man aged 35-49 years with Graves disease.

This clonotype was seen many times. The chain has TRBV27 and TRBJ1-5, with D perhaps TRBD1 (5 bases). V was cut by 6 bases and J by 3 bases, with 12 bases left in between. Germline assignment: CDR1 MNHEY and CDR2 SMNVEV (reference sequence). The CDR3 is 14 amino acids. CDR3 bases: TGTGCCAGCAGCAAGGGGCGGATCAATCAGCCCCAGCATTTT. Its protein product is CASSKGRINQPQHF.

There are many counts of this clonotype. The chain links TRBV6-1 to TRBJ1-1; a weak D match, TRBD1 (5 bases). V was pared by 7 bases and J by 3 bases, with 15 bases between. The CDR3 spans 14 residues. CDR1 and CDR2 from the germline V gene are MNHNS and SASEGT. The CDR3 region is CASTLTGGDTEAFF. The CDR3, as DNA: TGTGCCAGCACCCTTACAGGCGGGGACACTGAAGCTTTCTTT.

On this clonotype itself: Just one base apart from a much larger clone, this may be a read error. CDR3 nucleotides: TGTGCCTGCAGACCTAGATCGGGAGGGGAGACCCAGTACTTC. This codes for CACRPRSGGETQYF. This chain uses TRBV7-9 with TRBJ2-5, with 8 bases matching TRBD2. Germline CDR1 SEHNR, CDR2 FQNEAQ (reference sequence). The CDR3 length is 14 residues.

The sample holds a few counts of this clonotype. The CDR3 nucleotides are TGCAGTGCGACCCGGGACAGTCCGAGGGAGCCCCAGCATTTT. Residues: CSATRDSPREPQHF. The chain uses TRBV20-1 and TRBJ1-5, with 7 positions matching TRBD1. Per germline, CDR1 DFQATT and CDR2 SNEGSKA (reference sequence). The CDR3 has 14 residues. V lost 6 bases to trimming and J lost 8 bases; unmatched junction nucleotides: 13.

This clonotype was counted many times. V usage is TRBV20-1 and J usage is TRBJ2-1, with no clear D. Trimming removed 4 bases at V and 6 bases at J, with 16 bases between. This CDR3 has 14 residues. Germline values: CDR1 DFQATT, CDR2 SNEGSKA (reference sequence). CDR3 sequence (DNA): TGCAGTGCTACCCCAGGATGGAGAGTCAATGAGCAGTTCTTC. It translates to CSATPGWRVNEQFF.

This clonotype occurred many times. The V call is TRBV6-1, the J call TRBJ1-2; 8 bases are shared with TRBD1. Per the germline V gene, CDR1 is MNHNS and CDR2 is SASEGT. The V gene end was trimmed by 4 bases and the J gene end by 7 bases; junction bases not matched to a gene: 5. The CDR3 contains 13 residues. CDR3 residues: CASSVPDRVGYTF. The DNA for the CDR3 is TGTGCCAGCAGTGTCCCGGACAGGGTTGGCTACACCTTC.

This clonotype came up many times. V gene TRBV24-1 combines with J gene TRBJ2-1; 8 positions agree with TRBD2. The CDR3 extends over 17 amino acids. V shed 4 bases and J 0 bases; nucleotides not matched to a gene: 7. Germline CDR1 KGHDR, CDR2 SFDVKD. The chain's CDR3 is CATSDRNSGSSYNEQFF. CDR3 DNA: TGTGCCACCAGTGACCGCAACAGCGGGAGCTCCTACAATGAGCAGTTCTTC.